The 12 T cell receptor beta chains in this list originate from one sample, sequenced in a study of cytomegalovirus exposure and HLA in healthy donors. In the PCR, 60 Vbeta and 13 Jbeta primers were used. TCRdb's copy holds only in-frame clones and misses some; the assay was immunoSEQ multiplex PCR. Among under 200,000 clones listed, approximately 59% were seen once. The sequencing sample was made of PBMCs. All receptors come from a man aged 35-49 years in good health and CMV-seronegative.

This sequence joins TRBV6-1 and TRBJ1-3, with no clear D. This CDR3 comprises 10 residues. The V gene lost 10 bases and the J gene lost 2 bases, with 3 bases spanning the gap. The germline gives CDR1 MNHNS, CDR2 SASEGT. This CDR3 is CATAGNTIYF. CDR3 DNA sequence: TGTGCCACCGCTGGAAACACCATATATTTT.

This chain connects TRBV5-4 to TRBJ1-2; D gene unclear. CDR1 is SGHNT and CDR2 is YYREEE in the germline V gene (reference sequence). This CDR3 region has 15 residues. Deletions cut 1 base from V and 0 bases from J, with 10 bases between. The CDR3 DNA reads TGTGCCAGCAGCTTGTCAACCGGGACTAACTATGGCTACACCTTC. Translation: CASSLSTGTNYGYTF.

The chain links TRBV7-2 to TRBJ2-5; a possible D gene is TRBD1 (6 bases). CDR1 is SGHTA and CDR2 is FQGNSA in the germline V gene. The germline V and J ends were trimmed by 5 bases and 4 bases, with 17 bases remaining between them. This CDR3 has 15 amino acids. This chain's CDR3 is CASSQQTGHRETQYF. In nucleotides, the CDR3 is TGTGCCAGCAGCCAACAAACGGGACACAGAGAGACCCAGTACTTC.

The chain employs TRBV21-1 and TRBJ1-5. TRBV21-1 is a known pseudogene. This CDR3 comprises 16 residues. The CDR3 sequence is CASSPPGAGGRQPQHF. CDR3 in DNA: TGTGCCAGCAGCCCCCCCGGGGCCGGGGGAAGACAGCCCCAGCATTTT.

This clone was counted between two and nine times. The chain combines TRBV10-3 with TRBJ1-1; no firm D call. The CDR3 length is 15 residues. Trimming removed 3 bases from V and 2 bases from J, with 13 bases in between. In germline, CDR1 is ENHRY, CDR2 SYGVKD. The CDR3 loop reads CAISESRFLNTEAFF. Here the CDR3 DNA reads TGTGCCATCAGTGAAAGCAGGTTTTTAAACACTGAAGCTTTCTTT.

The chain uses TRBV7-9 and TRBJ2-3, with TRBD1 matching over 7 bases. V lost 5 bases, J lost 9 bases, and 8 bases stayed unmatched. This CDR3 region has 13 residues. Germline V gene sequence: CDR1 SEHNR, CDR2 FQNEAQ (reference sequence). The CDR3, as DNA: TGTGCCAGCAGCCACCCAGGGGGAGACACGCAGTATTTT. As protein: CASSHPGGDTQYF. Full variable domain (outside the CDR3, taken from reference TRBV7-9 and TRBJ2-3): DTGVSQNPRHKITKRGQNVTFRCDPISEHNRLYWYRQTLGQGPEFLTYFQNEAQLEKSRLLSDRFSAERPKGSFSTLEIQRTEQGDSAMYLCASSHPGGDTQYFGPGTRLTVL.

This clone was detected a few times. The V call is TRBV28, the J call TRBJ2-3, with D possibly TRBD1 on 5 matching bases. V was clipped by 6 bases and J by 3 bases, with 10 bases between them. From germline, CDR1 is MDHEN and CDR2 SYDVKM. This CDR3 region has 13 residues. This chain's CDR3 is CASRSRVTDTQYF. The CDR3 coding sequence is TGTGCCAGCAGGTCCAGGGTAACAGATACGCAGTATTTT.

V is TRBV27 and J is TRBJ2-6; TRBD1 matches at 7 bases. The CDR3 has 18 amino acids. Germline CDR1 reads MNHEY; CDR2 reads SMNVEV (reference sequence). After removal of 1 base from V and 0 bases from J, the junction contained 6 bases not matched to a gene. The CDR3 DNA reads as TGTGCCAGCAGTTTATGGGGACAGCGTAGCTCTGGGGCCAACGTCCTGACTTTC. It translates to CASSLWGQRSSGANVLTF.

This clone is classed as medium-sized. The chain uses TRBV4-1 and TRBJ1-4; D is uncertain. The CDR3 totals 15 residues. CDR1 MGHRA and CDR2 YSYEKL come from the germline V gene. Trimming cost V 5 bases and J 4 bases, with 14 bases left between them. The CDR3 region is CASSYGAAGNEKLFF. The DNA of the CDR3 is TGCGCCAGCAGCTATGGAGCCGCTGGTAATGAAAAACTGTTTTTT.

The chain joins TRBV6-1 to TRBJ1-2; D is unresolved. The CDR3 has 13 amino acids. Germline CDR1 is MNHNS and CDR2 is SASEGT. V shed 3 bases and J shed 2 bases, with 7 bases lying between them. For the CDR3, the DNA is TGTGCCAGCAGTGATGACGGGAACTATGGCTACACCTTC. Its protein is CASSDDGNYGYTF.

The chain combines TRBV6-5 with TRBJ2-3; 11 bases are a match to TRBD1. The V segment lost 6 bases and the J segment 4 bases; nucleotides outside the gene matches: 3. The CDR3 covers 14 residues. Germline V gives CDR1 MNHEY, CDR2 SVGAGI. CDR3 DNA sequence: TGTGCCAGCAGAAAGGGACAGGGGGCAGATACGCAGTATTTT. Amino acid sequence: CASRKGQGADTQYF.

V and J are TRBV18 and TRBJ2-3; weak D call: TRBD2 (5 bases). This CDR3 has 19 amino acids. Germline-derived CDR1 and CDR2 are KGHSH and LQKENI. The germline V and J ends were trimmed by 1 base and 0 bases, with 20 bases remaining between them. The CDR3 spells CASSPLGQASGRSTDTQYF. DNA of the CDR3: TGTGCCAGCTCACCACTCGGGCAGGCGAGCGGTCGGAGCACAGATACGCAGTATTTT.